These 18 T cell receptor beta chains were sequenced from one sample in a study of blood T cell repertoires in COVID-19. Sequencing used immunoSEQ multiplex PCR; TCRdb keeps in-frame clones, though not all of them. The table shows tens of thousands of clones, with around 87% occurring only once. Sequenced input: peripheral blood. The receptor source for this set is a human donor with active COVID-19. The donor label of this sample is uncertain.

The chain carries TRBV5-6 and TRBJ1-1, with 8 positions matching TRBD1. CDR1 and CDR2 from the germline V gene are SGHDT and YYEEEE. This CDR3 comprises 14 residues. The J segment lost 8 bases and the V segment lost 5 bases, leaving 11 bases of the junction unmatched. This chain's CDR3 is CASSPEYRGEEAFF. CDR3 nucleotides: TGTGCCAGCAGTCCCGAATACAGGGGGGAGGAAGCTTTCTTT.

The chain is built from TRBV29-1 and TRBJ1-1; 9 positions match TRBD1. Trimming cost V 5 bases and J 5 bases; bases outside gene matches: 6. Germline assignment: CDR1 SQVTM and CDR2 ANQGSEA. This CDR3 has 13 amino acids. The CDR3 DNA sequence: TGCAGCGTTAAACAGGGGGCTGGTACTGAAGCTTTCTTT. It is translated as CSVKQGAGTEAFF. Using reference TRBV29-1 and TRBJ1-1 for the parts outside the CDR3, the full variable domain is SAVISQKPSRDICQRGTSLTIQCQVDSQVTMMFWYRQQPGQSLTLIATANQGSEATYESGFVIDKFPISRPNLTFSTLTVSNMSPEDSSIYLCSVKQGAGTEAFFGQGTRLTVV.

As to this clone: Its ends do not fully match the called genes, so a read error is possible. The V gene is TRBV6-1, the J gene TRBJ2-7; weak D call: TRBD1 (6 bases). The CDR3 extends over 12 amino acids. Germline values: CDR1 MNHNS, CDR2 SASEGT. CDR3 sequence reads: CASSDLPQGQNF. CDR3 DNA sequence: TGTGCCAGCAGTGACCTCCCCCAGGGGCAGAACTTC.

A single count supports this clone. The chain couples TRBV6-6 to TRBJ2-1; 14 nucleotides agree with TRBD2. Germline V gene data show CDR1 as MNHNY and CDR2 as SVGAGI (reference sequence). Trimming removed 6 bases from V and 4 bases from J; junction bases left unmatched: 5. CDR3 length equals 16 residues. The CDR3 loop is CASSRLAGGQYNEQFF. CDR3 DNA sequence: TGTGCCAGCAGCCGACTAGCGGGGGGGCAGTACAATGAGCAGTTCTTC.

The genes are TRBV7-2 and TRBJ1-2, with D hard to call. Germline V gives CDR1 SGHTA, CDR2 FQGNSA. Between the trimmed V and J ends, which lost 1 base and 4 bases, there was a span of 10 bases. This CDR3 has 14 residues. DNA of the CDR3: TGTGCCAGCAGCTTAGTAGACGGAGCCTATGGCTACACCTTC. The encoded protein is CASSLVDGAYGYTF. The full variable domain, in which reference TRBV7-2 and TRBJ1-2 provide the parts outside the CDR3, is GAGVSQSPSNKVTEKGKDVELRCDPISGHTALYWYRQSLGQGLEFLIYFQGNSAPDKSGLPSDRFSAERTGGSVSTLTIQRTQQEDSAVYLCASSLVDGAYGYTFGSGTRLTVV.

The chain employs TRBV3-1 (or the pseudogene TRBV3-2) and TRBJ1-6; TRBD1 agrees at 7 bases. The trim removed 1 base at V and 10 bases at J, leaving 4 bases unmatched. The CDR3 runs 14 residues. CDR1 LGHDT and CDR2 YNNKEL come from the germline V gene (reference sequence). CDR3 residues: CASSQGQGVSPLHF. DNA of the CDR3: TGTGCCAGCAGCCAAGGGCAGGGGGTATCACCCCTCCACTTT.

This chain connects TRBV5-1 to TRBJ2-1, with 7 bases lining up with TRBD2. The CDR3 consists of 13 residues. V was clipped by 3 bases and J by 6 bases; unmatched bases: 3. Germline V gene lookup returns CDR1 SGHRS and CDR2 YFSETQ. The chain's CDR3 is CASSSTSSNEQFF. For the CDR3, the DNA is TGCGCCAGCAGCTCGACTAGCAGCAATGAGCAGTTCTTC.

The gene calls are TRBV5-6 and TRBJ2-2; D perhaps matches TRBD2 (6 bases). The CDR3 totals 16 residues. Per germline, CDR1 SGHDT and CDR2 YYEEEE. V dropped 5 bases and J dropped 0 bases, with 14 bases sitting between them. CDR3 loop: CASSLYRLANTGELFF. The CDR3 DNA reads TGTGCCAGCAGTCTTTACAGACTAGCGAACACCGGGGAGCTGTTTTTT. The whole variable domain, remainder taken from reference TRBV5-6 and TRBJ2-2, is DAGVTQSPTHLIKTRGQQVTLRCSPKSGHDTVSWYQQALGQGPQFIFQYYEEEERQRGNFPDRFSGHQFPNYSSELNVNALLLGDSALYLCASSLYRLANTGELFFGEGSRLTVL.

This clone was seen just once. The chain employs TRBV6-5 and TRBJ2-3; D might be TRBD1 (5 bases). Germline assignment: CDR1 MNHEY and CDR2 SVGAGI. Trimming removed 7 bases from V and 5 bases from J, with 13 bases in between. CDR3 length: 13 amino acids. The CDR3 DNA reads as TGTGCCAGCAATAGATTAGGGGTAGATACGCAGTATTTT. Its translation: CASNRLGVDTQYF.

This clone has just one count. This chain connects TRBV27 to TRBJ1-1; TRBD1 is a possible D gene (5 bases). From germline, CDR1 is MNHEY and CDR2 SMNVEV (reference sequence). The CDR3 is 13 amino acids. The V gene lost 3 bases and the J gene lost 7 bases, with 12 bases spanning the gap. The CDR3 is CASSLGPFIEAFF. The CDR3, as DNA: TGTGCCAGCAGTTTGGGGCCGTTTATTGAAGCTTTCTTT.

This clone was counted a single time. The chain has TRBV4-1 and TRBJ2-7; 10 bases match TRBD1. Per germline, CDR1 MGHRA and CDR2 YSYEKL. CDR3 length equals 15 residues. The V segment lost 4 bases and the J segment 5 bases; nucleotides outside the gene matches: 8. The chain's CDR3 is CASSLRTGGGHEQYF. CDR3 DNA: TGCGCCAGCAGCCTCCGGACAGGGGGTGGTCACGAGCAGTACTTC.

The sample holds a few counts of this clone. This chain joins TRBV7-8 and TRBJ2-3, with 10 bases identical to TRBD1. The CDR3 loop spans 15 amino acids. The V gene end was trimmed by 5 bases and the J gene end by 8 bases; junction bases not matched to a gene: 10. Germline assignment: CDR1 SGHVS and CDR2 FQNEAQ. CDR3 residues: CASSRPGQGSATQYF. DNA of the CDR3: TGTGCCAGCAGCAGACCGGGACAGGGGAGCGCTACGCAGTATTTT.

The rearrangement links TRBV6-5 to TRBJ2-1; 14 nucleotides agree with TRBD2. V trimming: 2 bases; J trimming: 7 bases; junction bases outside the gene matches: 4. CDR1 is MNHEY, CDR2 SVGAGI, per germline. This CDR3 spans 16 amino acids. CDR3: CASSYRTSGRINEQFF. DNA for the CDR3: TGTGCCAGCAGTTACCGGACTAGCGGGAGGATTAATGAGCAGTTCTTC.

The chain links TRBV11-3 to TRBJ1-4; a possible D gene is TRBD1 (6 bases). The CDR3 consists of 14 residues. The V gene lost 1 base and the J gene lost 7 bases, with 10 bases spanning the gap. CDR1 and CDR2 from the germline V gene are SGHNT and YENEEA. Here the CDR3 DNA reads TGTGCCAGCAGCTTAGGTGGGACAAGTGAAAAACTGTTTTTT. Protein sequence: CASSLGGTSEKLFF.

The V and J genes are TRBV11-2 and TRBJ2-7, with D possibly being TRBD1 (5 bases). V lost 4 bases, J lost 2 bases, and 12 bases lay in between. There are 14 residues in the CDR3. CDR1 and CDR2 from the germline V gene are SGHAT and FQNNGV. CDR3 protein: CASSSNRQPYEQYF. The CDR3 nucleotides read TGTGCCAGCAGCTCAAACAGGCAGCCCTACGAGCAGTACTTC.

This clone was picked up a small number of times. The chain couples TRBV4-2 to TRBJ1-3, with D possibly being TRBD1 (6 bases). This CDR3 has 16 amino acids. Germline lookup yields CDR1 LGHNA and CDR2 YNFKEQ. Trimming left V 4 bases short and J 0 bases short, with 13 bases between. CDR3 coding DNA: TGTGCCAGCAGCCTGGGAGGGGGGAGCTCTGGAAACACCATATATTTT. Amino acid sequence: CASSLGGGSSGNTIYF.

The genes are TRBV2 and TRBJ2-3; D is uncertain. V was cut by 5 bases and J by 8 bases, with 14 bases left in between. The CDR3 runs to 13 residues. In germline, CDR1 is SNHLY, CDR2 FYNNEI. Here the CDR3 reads CASSNLAGGTQYF. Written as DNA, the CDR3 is TGTGCCAGCAGTAATCTGGCCGGCGGTACGCAGTATTTT.

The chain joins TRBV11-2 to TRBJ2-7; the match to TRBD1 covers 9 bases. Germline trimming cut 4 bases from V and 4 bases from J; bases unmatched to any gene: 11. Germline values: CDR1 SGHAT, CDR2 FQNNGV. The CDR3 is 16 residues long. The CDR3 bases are TGTGCCAGCAGCTCCTACAGGGGGCCCGACTATTACGAGCAGTACTTC. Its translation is CASSSYRGPDYYEQYF.